The clone carrying this TCR beta chain was seen only a few times. The antigen is undetermined. Only in-frame clones appear in the TCRdb table, and some are missing; sequencing was by immunoSEQ multiplex PCR. This sample has 1,500 or so clones, with approximately 21% found just once. This record belongs to a study of T cells in localized non-small cell lung cancer. Study-wide results and limits: Exceeding tumor, uninvolved adjacent lung had the highest T cell clonality.

The source of this sequence is an older male donor with stage I lung adenocarcinoma. Material: lung tumor tissue, obtained before any cancer treatment.

CDR3 sequence reads: CASSASTREQFF. Here the CDR3 DNA reads TGTGCCAGCAGCGCCTCAACTCGTGAGCAGTTCTTC. V gene TRBV9 combines with J gene TRBJ2-1; no clear D. V was cut by 3 bases and J by 9 bases, with 10 bases left in between. The CDR3 length is 12 residues. Germline CDR1 is SGDLS and CDR2 is YYNGEE.